The text below deals with one T cell receptor (beta chain). Its cognate antigen is unknown. This record comes from a study of cytomegalovirus exposure and HLA in healthy donors. Study-wide context: The early release's HLA-typed donors yielded 65 million to 85 million unique TCRs. The Caucasian-associated ancestry cluster held around four fifths of 350 to 450 genotyped donors. The study's findings and limits: The classifier reportedly diagnosed cytomegalovirus status with high specificity and sensitivity. Overall, roughly 160 TCR beta chains were annotated as cytomegalovirus-associated.

With 60 Vbeta and 13 Jbeta primers, the PCR was carried out. Profiling relied on immunoSEQ multiplex PCR, and the TCRdb table lists in-frame clones only, not all of them. The table records roughly 200,000 clones, 86% of them present only once. This CDR3 is built from 13 residues. In germline, CDR1 is SGDLS, CDR2 YYNGEE. The V segment lost 5 bases and the J segment 4 bases; nucleotides outside the gene matches: 4. Source material: PBMCs. The receptor was derived from a young woman in good health and CMV-seronegative. The J gene is TRBJ2-7, the V gene TRBV9; 9 positions match TRBD2. CDR3: CASRRLAVYEQYF. DNA of the CDR3: TGTGCCAGCAGGCGACTAGCGGTTTACGAGCAGTACTTC.